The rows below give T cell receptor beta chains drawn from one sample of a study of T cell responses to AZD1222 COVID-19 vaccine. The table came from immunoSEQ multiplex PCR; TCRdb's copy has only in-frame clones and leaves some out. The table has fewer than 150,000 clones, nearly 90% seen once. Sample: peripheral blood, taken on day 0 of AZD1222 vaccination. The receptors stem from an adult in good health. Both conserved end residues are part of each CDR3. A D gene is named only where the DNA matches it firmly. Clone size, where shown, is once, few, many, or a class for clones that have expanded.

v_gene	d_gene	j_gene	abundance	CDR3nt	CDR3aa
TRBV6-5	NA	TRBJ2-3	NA	TGTGCCAGCAGGAGACAGAAGTTAAGCACAGATACGCAGTATTTT	CASRRQKLSTDTQYF
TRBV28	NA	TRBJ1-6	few	TGTGCCAGCAGATCGGACACCTCCTATAATTCACCCCTCCACTTT	CASRSDTSYNSPLHF
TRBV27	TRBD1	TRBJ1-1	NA	TGTGCCAGCAGTTCAGGGACAGGGGGCTTGAACACTGAAGCTTTCTTT	CASSSGTGGLNTEAFF
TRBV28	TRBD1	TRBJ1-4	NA	TGTGCCAGCAGTCCCGGGACAGGGCCCGCGGCTAATGAAAAACTGTTTTTT	CASSPGTGPAANEKLFF
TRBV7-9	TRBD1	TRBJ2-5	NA	TGTGCCAGCAGCAAGATGACAGGGGGGCTAGAGACCCAGTACTTC	CASSKMTGGLETQYF
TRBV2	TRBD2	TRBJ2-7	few	TGTGCCAGCAGGCCGGGACTAGGTTCCTACGAGCAGTACTTC	CASRPGLGSYEQYF
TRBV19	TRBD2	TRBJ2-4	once	TGTGCCAGTAGTTATCTAGCGGGAGTTTCCAAAAACATTCAGTACTTC	CASSYLAGVSKNIQYF
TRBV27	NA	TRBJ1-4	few	TGTGCCAGCAGTTCCACAGTGGGCGAAAAACTGTTTTTT	CASSSTVGEKLFF
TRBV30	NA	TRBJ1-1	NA	TGTGCCTGGAGTCCGGACACCGACACTGAAGCTTTCTTT	CAWSPDTDTEAFF
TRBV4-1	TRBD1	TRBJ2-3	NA	TGCGCCAGCAGCACGGGACAGGGCCCAGGGACGCAGTATTTT	CASSTGQGPGTQYF
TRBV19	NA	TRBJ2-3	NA	TGTGCCAGTAGAAGGACAGCTAACTCTGACACAGATACGCAGTATTTT	CASRRTANSDTDTQYF
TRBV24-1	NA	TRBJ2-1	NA	TGTGCCAGTCCGGGCCACTCCTACAATGAGCAGTTCTTC	CASPGHSYNEQFF
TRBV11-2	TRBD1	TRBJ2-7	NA	TGTGCCAGCAGCCCGTCGACAGGGGGCTACGAGCAGTACTTC	CASSPSTGGYEQYF
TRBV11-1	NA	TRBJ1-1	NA	TGTGCCAGCACCACCGGACGGTTGGGGCTTGAAGCTTTCTTT	CASTTGRLGLEAFF
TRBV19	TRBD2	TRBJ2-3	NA	TGTGCCAGTAGTATGGGGAGGGGTAGCGGGACCTTGAGCACAGATACGCAGTATTTT	CASSMGRGSGTLSTDTQYF
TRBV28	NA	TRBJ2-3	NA	TGTGCCAGCAGTTTCTCCCTCGCGGGGGCTAGCACAGATACGCAGTATTTT	CASSFSLAGASTDTQYF